This section outlines one TCR beta chain sequence together with its context. There is no known antigen for this receptor. No base quality information exists; no much larger clone differs at one position. The data were obtained in a study of cytomegalovirus exposure and HLA in healthy donors (dated by TCRdb to about 2017). About the investigation overall: An earlier analysis of more than 550 of the donors reported over 250 Gb of sequence data and 95 million to 140 million unique TCR beta sequences obtained from approximately 180 million T cells. An early release that covered about 600 HLA-typed donors contained approximately 320 gigabases of sequencing data and approximately 85 million unique TCR sequences. Of the approximately 400 genotyped donors, 80% to 90% were placed in the genetic ancestry cluster associated with self-reported Caucasian donors. The aim of the study was to test whether cataloging public T cell receptors could identify signatures of past pathogen exposure. Using immunosequencing, the study profiled T cell repertoires from some 670 subjects and related those repertoires to cytomegalovirus serostatus. Besides the first cohort of 666 subjects, a separate validation cohort made up of around 120 different subjects was used. To predict cytomegalovirus infection status, the study combined high-throughput TCR immunosequencing, statistical association of individual TCRs with disease status, and machine learning. A later analysis re-examined previously published TCR beta repertoires from about 670 donors and added high-resolution HLA genotyping to investigate patterns of TCR occurrence. The later analysis used no new phenotypic data to find candidate immune exposures, relying instead on TCR beta sequences and their occurrence across donors. An earlier analysis of 587 of the donors used high-throughput TCR beta sequencing to judge whether each TCR beta V gene segment behaved as functional or pseudogenic. Donor age, sex, ethnicity and CMV serostatus were compiled together with the repertoire data. In a later genetic analysis, genome-wide SNP genotypes for 398 of the 666 donors were used, and that subset was treated as a discovery cohort. All discovery cohort repertoires had been generated on a single sequencing platform. HLA typing included class I and class II loci at four-digit resolution. Typing coverage differed by locus: A, B, C, DRB1 and DQB1 were typed in about 629-640 donors, DQA1 in 500 to 550, DPA1 in some 600, and DPB1 in about 450. About five DR-DQ haplotypes were handled as single units for association and clustering, since linkage in the cohort was strong. Among about 400 genotyped donors of the cohort, an average of about 220,000 unique TCR beta nucleotide sequences was sequenced per donor, of which about 18% were non-productive.

Study-wide findings and limitations: The earlier analysis of around 600 of the donors excluded approximately 15 rarely observed V segments, including chromosome 9 orphons, because counts were too low. According to the authors, the approach could potentially be generalized to other disease states and immunological phenotypes. Because HLA typing was unavailable for some donors at each locus, only the typed subset was used in association tests. In this cohort, only TCR beta chains were sequenced, and detectable features were limited by the absence of alpha or paired-chain data. Correlated functional status among segregating V segments might reflect linkage disequilibrium, but an unknown experimental factor could not be ruled out. Some IMGT-functional V segments, including TRBV6-2 and TRBV6-3, could not be told apart with the 87-base-pair reads, so those segments were excluded. In a later analysis, HLA-associated TCR beta chains showed more clonal expansion and lower generation probabilities than non-associated chains that were equally common. Immune exposure information for the cohort was limited to CMV serostatus. V-gene and J-gene trimming of TCR beta chains was associated with a missense DCLRE1C variant in a later genetic analysis, and the association was replicated in an independent cohort. A total of 150 or so TCR beta chains were listed by the study as associated with cytomegalovirus. Most CMV-associated TCR beta chains appeared to be HLA-restricted in a later analysis, and the HLA associations seemed to be driven largely by CMV exposure. While some public TCRs were present in many individuals, most TCR sequences turned up only very rarely across donors. Several of the top co-occurrence clusters appeared to be linked to parvovirus B19, influenza, CMV and Epstein-Barr virus, according to a later analysis. Three of the identified cytomegalovirus-associated TCR beta chains were confirmed in vitro to be specific for cytomegalovirus antigens. An earlier analysis of approximately 540 of the donors showed that most TCR beta V segments appeared in productive rearrangements either about 90% or about 30% of the time, which broadly matched IMGT annotations. In a later analysis, the rate of TCR association differed among HLA loci, with DRB1 alleles having the most associated TCRs and HLA-C alleles having the fewest. The classifier was reported to diagnose cytomegalovirus status with high specificity and sensitivity in both the original cohort and the validation cohort. A group of highly shared sequence variants was considered likely to be a technical artifact of the sequencing pipeline. When HLA alleles, especially DR and DQ, strongly co-occurred, TCR associations were difficult to assign to individual alleles. In a later genetic analysis, fewer N-insertions in productive TCRs were reported among donors in an Asian-associated ancestry cluster than the 666-donor mean. Presence/absence analyses assumed roughly uniform sequencing depth across donors, an assumption that may not hold. Specific HLA alleles were associated with over 15,000 TCR beta sequences at a false discovery rate of 0.05 in a later analysis. A further reported finding was that TCR beta sequences accurately predicted the HLA-A and HLA-B alleles for most subjects in the first cohort.

Library generation was performed with the immunoSEQ multiplex PCR assay. The multiplex PCR relied on a mix of 60 forward primers for TCR Vbeta segments and 13 reverse primers for TCR Jbeta segments. The CDR3 region of rearranged TCR beta genes was amplified from genomic DNA with a multiplex PCR assay. Amplified TCR beta libraries were sequenced as 87-base-pair reads on the Illumina HiSeq System. The original pipeline was this. In a later analysis, around 80 million unique TCR beta chains were counted across the 650 to 750 repertoires, and around 11 million of these chains were shared by at least two donors. Raw reads were error-corrected and collapsed into unique sequences by a nearest-neighbor algorithm in which closely related sequences were merged to remove PCR and sequencing errors. Alignment of CDR3 sequences to IMGT reference sequences was used to assign V, D and J gene segments. Each retained sequence needed at least a six-nucleotide match to both a V gene segment and a J gene segment. A rearrangement counted as productive if the CDR3 had no stop codons and remained in frame with V and J, and every other rearrangement counted as non-productive. Following IMGT convention, CDR3 was defined as the stretch from the second conserved V-encoded cysteine to the conserved J-encoded phenylalanine. In an earlier analysis of 500 to 650 of the donors, sequences lacking an unambiguous match to a single V gene segment were excluded. An earlier analysis of 587 of the donors called V segments functional above 56.7% productive rearrangements and segregating when the between-donor standard deviation exceeded 5%. A statistical classification framework was built to diagnose cytomegalovirus status from the catalog of TCR beta chain sequences. A later analysis assigned V and J genes by comparing TCR nucleotide sequences with IMGT/GENE-DB human TR gene sequences. Using the TCRdist pipeline, a later analysis assigned CDR3 sequences along with most-parsimonious VDJ recombination scenarios. In a later analysis, each TCR beta chain was defined by its CDR3 amino acid sequence together with its V-gene family, and reads lacking a unique V-gene family were excluded. To address suspected cross-contamination and a sequencing artifact, a later analysis removed 450 to 700 highly shared, low-generation-probability nucleotide sequences. A later analysis calculated a clonal expansion index for each public chain from normalized within-repertoire ranks of inferred template counts. In a later analysis, generation probabilities were computed with a VDJ recombination model fitted to out-of-frame rearrangements, and the resulting probabilities were checked against IGoR. In a later analysis, hypergeometric tests were used to score TCR-TCR, TCR-HLA and TCR-CMV co-occurrence, with a repertoire-size bias correction applied to TCR pairs. False discovery rates were estimated in a later analysis by permuting HLA or CMV assignments 20 times. In a later analysis, co-occurring TCRs were grouped with DBSCAN, and TCRdist sequence similarity was added when clustering was performed within HLA-allele-positive subsets. Repertoires with fewer than 30,000 or more than 120,000 public chains, plus five repertoires with anomalous nucleotide sharing, were excluded from co-occurrence clustering. TCRdb retrieved this table from immuneACCESS and kept in-frame rearrangements only. Not all clones are present; in checked studies, unresolved V genes account for under half, and no reason is known for the remainder. D and trimming were read from the DNA, whereas the V and J calls and clone size are those reported in that table. For this sample the table gives 120,000 to 150,000 clones, of which about 75% were detected only once. The ten most abundant clones make up around 4% of the sample.

The cohort comprised fewer than 750 healthy bone marrow donors. At the time of sampling, all cohort members were nominally healthy, though unrecorded immune exposures were likely present. The donor tested CMV seronegative and was one of the 352 seronegative cohort members. Each donor provided a peripheral blood sample, and peripheral blood mononuclear cells were used for TCR beta sequencing. The Qiagen DNeasy Blood Extraction Kit was used to extract genomic DNA from the blood cell samples. Reading the germline V gene (reference sequence) gives CDR1 SGHKS and CDR2 YYEKEE. V is clipped by 0 bases and J by 0 bases, and the sequence between their germline boundaries is 9 bases long. The CDR3 runs 15 residues from the cysteine to the phenylalanine. Only the CDR3 portion is preserved as DNA: 45 bases, with reading frame beginning at the first base.

Sequencing was carried out using PBMCs. The receptor was derived from a man aged 60 to 75 in good health and CMV-seronegative. Here the chain combines TRBV5-5 and TRBJ1-1; no D gene can be assigned with confidence. At the DNA level, the sequence is TGTGCCAGCAGCTTGGGTATTCCAGTGAACACTGAAGCTTTCTTT. Its coded protein is CASSLGIPVNTEAFF.